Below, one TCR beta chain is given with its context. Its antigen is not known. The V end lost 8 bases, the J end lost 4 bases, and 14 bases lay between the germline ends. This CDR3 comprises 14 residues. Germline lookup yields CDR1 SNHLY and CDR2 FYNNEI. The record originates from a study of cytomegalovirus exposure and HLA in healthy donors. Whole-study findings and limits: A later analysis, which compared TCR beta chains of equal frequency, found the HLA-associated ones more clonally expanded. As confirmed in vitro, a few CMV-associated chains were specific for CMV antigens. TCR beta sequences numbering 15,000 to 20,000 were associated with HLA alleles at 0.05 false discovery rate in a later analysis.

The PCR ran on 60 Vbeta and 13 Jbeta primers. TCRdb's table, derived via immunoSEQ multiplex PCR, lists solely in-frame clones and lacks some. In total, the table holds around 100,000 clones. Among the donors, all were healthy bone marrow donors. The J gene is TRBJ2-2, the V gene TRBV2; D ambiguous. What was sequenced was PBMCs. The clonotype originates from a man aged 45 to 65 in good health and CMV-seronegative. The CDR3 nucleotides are TGTGCCAGCGGAGACCGAATCAGCACCGGGGAGCTGTTTTTT. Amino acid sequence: CASGDRISTGELFF.